This T cell receptor (beta chain) was found in a study of shared clonotypes between healthy human individuals (dated by TCRdb to about 2020). Regarding the complete study: The cohort included three men and a couple of women between 18 and 49 years of age. For each donor, three plates each were used for CD4 naive and CD4 memory, two plates were used for CD8 naive, and one plate was used for CD8 memory. The study deeply sequenced blood TCR repertoires of 5 or 6 healthy adults to estimate repertoire size and the extent of clonotype sharing between individuals. To increase sequencing depth and limit assay-specific biases, different laboratories used diverse techniques to prepare libraries and sequence TCR repertoires. Between about 0.85 and 9.5 billion PBMCs per donor were obtained by leukapheresis. On the study overall, not on this receptor specifically: Even with the large sequencing depth, rarefaction of the sorted-subset datasets indicated that sequencing was incomplete. Sharing across a few donors was observed for about 5% of naive CD4, about 3.2% of naive CD8, 2% to 2.5% of memory CD4, and about 0.4% of memory CD8 clonotypes. Naive subsets generally had larger estimated clonotype richness than memory subsets did. Sampling was restricted to blood, and TCR repertoires in tissue are likely to differ from TCR repertoires in blood. Pairwise subsampling led to the expectation that sequencing depth would affect the degree of clonotype sharing among donors. Compared with non-shared clonotypes, clonotypes shared by all four sorted-subset donors had higher generation probabilities. The genetic and exposure-history diversity represented was limited by the small number of donors.

Using the deep immunoSEQ assay, TCR CDR3 regions were amplified from genomic DNA by multiplex PCR. Extracted genomic DNA from each cell subset was spread evenly across all wells of several immunoSEQ 96-well plates, with each plate serving as a replicate. For sorted subsets, each replicate PCR was loaded with around 220 ng genomic DNA, equivalent to approximately 33,000 T cell genomes. Purified libraries were quantified with a Qubit 3.0 fluorometer, sized on a Bioanalyzer 2100, and re-quantified with the KAPA Library Quantification kit. Every immunoSEQ 96-well plate was sequenced on a separate single-read 150-cycle Illumina NextSeq 550 flow cell. In the authors' own workflow: The immunoSEQ output contained only junctional sequences without quality scores, so filtering could not match that applied to full-length reads. Sequences were annotated with PyIR, a Python wrapper for IgBLAST v1.9, using IMGT germline references to assign V/J genes and CDR3. Reads with weak V/J assignments (E-value above 1e-6), missing CDR3, stop codons, out-of-frame junctions, or ambiguous translated residues were removed. A V3J clonotype was defined by an identical inferred V gene, J gene, and CDR3 amino acid sequence. The percentage overlap between two repertoires was calculated by dividing the number of shared unique clonotypes by the size of the smaller repertoire. Richness of each repertoire was evaluated using RTK rarefaction, the Chao1 estimator, and Recon v2.1 estimates of unobserved clonotypes. For all TCRbeta clonotypes obtained by the gDNA method from a few donors, generation probabilities were computed with OLGA. This is the immuneACCESS table as TCRdb keeps it, with only in-frame sequences that have V and J called. A part of the clones is gone; compared with another copy, unresolved V genes explain less than half, and the rest is unexplained. D and trimming come from the DNA, and the V and J calls and clone size come from that table. The sample table shows almost 700,000 clones, and around 92% are seen once. The ten largest clones represent approximately 22% of the sample.

The germline V and J ends show losses of 4 bases and 1 base respectively, and no gene match explains 13 bases of the junction. The cysteine opens and the phenylalanine closes a CDR3 of 18 amino acids. The only DNA kept is the CDR3, 54 bases in frame from the first base. In the germline V gene, CDR1 corresponds to SGHDN and CDR2 to FVKESK. CD8 naive samples were obtained by positive selection for CCR7 among CD45RO-negative cells, yielding a CD45RA+CCR7+ population from which TemRA cells were excluded. The donors were healthy, HIV-negative adults who had no recently reported acute infections or vaccinations. Only Caucasian adults living in Nashville, Tennessee, USA were represented among the donors. After blood collection by leukapheresis, PBMCs were isolated using Ficoll-Histopaque density gradient centrifugation and then cryopreserved in the vapor phase of liquid nitrogen. Analytical flow cytometry was used to check the purity and quantity of every magnetically sorted T cell population. Genomic DNA was isolated from every sorted fraction and measured by UV absorbance on a Nanodrop 2000c.

This clone was counted once. Its recognized antigen is unknown. Base quality data are lacking; no much larger clone is found one base away. The TCR was taken from a man younger than 45 in good health. The chain is encoded by TRBV14 joined to TRBJ2-1, and 7 bases in between align with TRBD2. The sample was naive CD8+ T cells sorted from blood. The cell subset or site tag for this specimen amounts to: CD45RA+CCR7+. The DNA sequence is as follows: TGTGCCAGCAGCCCTCTAGCTGGTGGGAGGGCGTCCTACAATGAGCAGTTCTTC. It specifies CASSPLAGGRASYNEQFF. Reference TRBV14 and TRBJ2-1 proteins supply the regions before and after the CDR3; the full variable domain is: EAGVTQFPSHSVIEKGQTVTLRCDPISGHDNLYWYRRVMGKEIKFLLHFVKESKQDESGMPNNRFLAERTGGTYSTLKVQPAELEDSGVYFCASSPLAGGRASYNEQFFGPGTRLTVL.